Each of the 8 T cell receptor beta chains below was sequenced from the same sample in a study of blood T cell repertoires in COVID-19. Measured with immunoSEQ multiplex PCR; TCRdb has only the in-frame clones, and not every one. The data contain about 170,000 clones, about 80% of them singletons. Sequencing was done on a sample of peripheral blood. These receptors originate from a woman over 75 with acute or convalescent COVID-19.

The chain links TRBV6-5 to TRBJ2-7; 8 bases are a match to TRBD1. Germline V gene sequence: CDR1 MNHEY, CDR2 SVGAGI. This CDR3 spans 16 amino acids. Trimming removed 2 bases from V and 4 bases from J; junction bases left unmatched: 10. This chain's CDR3 is CASSYPGQGAPYEQYF. CDR3 in DNA: TGTGCCAGCAGTTACCCAGGGCAGGGGGCGCCGTACGAGCAGTACTTC.

This chain joins TRBV20-1 and TRBJ1-2; 8 bases match TRBD1. CDR3 length equals 17 residues. Unmatched junction bases numbered 14, after V lost 3 bases and J lost 2 bases. Germline V lookup: CDR1 DFQATT, CDR2 SNEGSKA (reference sequence). The CDR3 loop is CSASGGQGAILNYGYTF. CDR3 coding DNA: TGCAGTGCTAGTGGTGGACAGGGTGCAATCTTGAACTATGGCTACACCTTC.

The rearrangement joins TRBV18 to TRBJ2-7, with 7 bases that match TRBD2. This CDR3 is built from 16 residues. V lost 0 bases to trimming and J lost 6 bases; unmatched junction nucleotides: 11. The V gene's germline CDR1 is KGHSH and CDR2 LQKENI. The CDR3 sequence is CASSPPGRGAGAEQYF. In nucleotides, the CDR3 is TGTGCCAGCTCACCACCGGGGAGGGGTGCGGGAGCCGAGCAGTACTTC. The full variable domain, rest sourced from reference TRBV18 and TRBJ2-7, is NAGVMQNPRHLVRRRGQEARLRCSPMKGHSHVYWYRQLPEEGLKFMVYLQKENIIDESGMPKERFSAEFPKEGPSILRIQQVVRGDSAAYFCASSPPGRGAGAEQYFGPGTRLTVT.

This chain's CDR3 is CASSFSSYGYTF. The CDR3 coding sequence is TGTGCCAGCAGTTTTAGTAGCTATGGCTACACCTTC. The chain uses TRBV12-3 or TRBV12-4 and TRBJ1-2; D remains unclear. The V end lost 3 bases, the J end lost 4 bases, and 6 bases lay between the germline ends. The CDR3 runs to 12 residues.

This chain links TRBV7-3 with TRBJ2-1; no clear D gene. The CDR3 sequence is 14 residues long. Germline V gives CDR1 SGHTA, CDR2 FQGTGA. Trimming shortened V by 1 base and J by 6 bases, and 10 bases separated the two germline ends. The DNA of the CDR3 is TGTGCCAGCAGCTTAAGCGGTAGACGCAATGAGCAGTTCTTC. Encoded protein: CASSLSGRRNEQFF. Full variable domain (rest looked up from reference TRBV7-3 and TRBJ2-1): GAGVSQTPSNKVTEKGKYVELRCDPISGHTALYWYRQSLGQGPEFLIYFQGTGAADDSGLPNDRFFAVRPEGSVSTLKIQRTERGDSAVYLCASSLSGRRNEQFFGPGTRLTVL.

The rearrangement joins TRBV28 to TRBJ1-2; 7 bases are a match to TRBD1. After removal of 5 bases from V and 2 bases from J, the junction contained 11 bases not matched to a gene. CDR1 and CDR2 from the germline V gene are MDHEN and SYDVKM. The CDR3 length is 16 residues. CDR3 nucleotides: TGTGCCAGCAGTCCATCCGGGACAGTGGGAAACTATGGCTACACCTTC. It translates to CASSPSGTVGNYGYTF.

This clone was counted a single time. J is TRBJ1-5 and V is TRBV15, with a weak D call TRBD1 (5 bases). Trimming pared 5 bases from V and 6 bases from J, leaving 11 bases between. CDR3 length: 13 residues. Germline V gives CDR1 LNHNV, CDR2 YYDKDF (reference sequence). CDR3 sequence (DNA): TGTGCCACCAGCGGGGGGGGAACTCAGCCCCAGCATTTT. Translation gives CATSGGGTQPQHF.

This chain links TRBV7-8 with TRBJ2-7, with a possible D match to TRBD2 (5 bases). V was pared by 5 bases and J by 3 bases, with 14 bases between. CDR1 SGHVS and CDR2 FQNEAQ come from the germline V gene. This CDR3 is built from 14 residues. The CDR3 DNA follows: TGTGCCAGCAGCCCCCGAGCGGAAGTCTACGAGCAGTACTTC. It specifies CASSPRAEVYEQYF.